This passage covers 27 T cell receptor beta chains from one sample sequenced in a study of T cells in localized non-small cell lung cancer. Repertoires were generated with immunoSEQ multiplex PCR, while TCRdb's copy carries only in-frame clones and drops some. The data show about 25,000 clones, with around 88% seen just once and 5.8% held by the top ten. The sample was peripheral blood, taken before any cancer treatment. These receptor sequences come from a male donor aged 60 or over with stage II squamous cell lung carcinoma.

V gene TRBV7-9 combines with J gene TRBJ1-6; the match to TRBD1 covers 8 bases. Trimming at V came to 4 bases and at J to 9 bases, leaving 5 bases not matched to a gene. From germline, CDR1 is SEHNR and CDR2 FQNEAQ (reference sequence). The CDR3 extends over 14 amino acids. The CDR3 nucleotides are TGTGCCAGCAGCTGGGACAGGTGGGCTTCACCCCTCCACTTT. This encodes CASSWDRWASPLHF.

The chain links TRBV11-3 to TRBJ2-1; tentative D call: TRBD2 (5 bases). Germline V gene sequence: CDR1 SGHNT, CDR2 YENEEA. Trimming took off 2 bases at V and 7 bases at J, with 12 bases between the two ends. This CDR3 is built from 14 residues. The CDR3 sequence: CASSLTGPGNEQFF. DNA for the CDR3: TGTGCCAGCAGCTTAACGGGCCCGGGGAATGAGCAGTTCTTC. The complete variable domain, with remaining parts taken from reference TRBV11-3 and TRBJ2-1, reads EAGVVQSPRYKIIEKKQPVAFWCNPISGHNTLYWYLQNLGQGPELLIRYENEEAVDDSQLPKDRFSAERLKGVDSTLKIQPAELGDSAVYLCASSLTGPGNEQFFGPGTRLTVL.

The rearrangement links TRBV6-1 to TRBJ1-6; D unclear. This CDR3 is 12 amino acids long. Germline loops: CDR1 MNHNS, CDR2 SASEGT. Trimming left V 4 bases short and J 6 bases short, with 4 bases between. CDR3: CASSAGNSPLHF. DNA for the CDR3: TGTGCCAGCAGTGCCGGTAATTCACCCCTCCACTTT.

CDR3 amino acids: CASSLGGISSYNEQFF. CDR3 sequence (DNA): TGTGCCAGCAGCTTGGGGGGGATAAGCTCCTACAATGAGCAGTTCTTC. This rearrangement joins TRBV7-2 to TRBJ2-1; the match to TRBD2 covers 7 bases. The CDR3 loop spans 16 amino acids. Looked up from germline, CDR1 is SGHTA and CDR2 is FQGNSA. V trimming: 3 bases; J trimming: 0 bases; junction bases outside the gene matches: 5.

V is TRBV6-1 and J is TRBJ2-1; 10 nucleotides line up with TRBD1. CDR1 is MNHNS and CDR2 is SASEGT in the germline V gene. This CDR3 contains 14 residues. Trimming at V came to 6 bases and at J to 7 bases, leaving 6 bases not matched to a gene. DNA of the CDR3: TGTGCCAGCAGCGGACAGGGGGGGATTAATGAGCAGTTCTTC. Translation: CASSGQGGINEQFF.

This sequence joins TRBV19 and TRBJ1-2; D gene uncertain. CDR1 and CDR2 from the germline V gene are LNHDA and SQIVND (reference sequence). The CDR3 consists of 14 residues. The ends were cut back, 6 bases at V and 3 bases at J, with 14 bases in the middle. The CDR3: CASRGWISDYGYTF. CDR3 DNA: TGTGCCAGTAGAGGCTGGATAAGCGACTATGGCTACACCTTC.

The genes are TRBV7-8 and TRBJ1-5; D unclear. The V gene's germline CDR1 is SGHVS and CDR2 FQNEAQ. Between the trimmed V and J ends, which lost 4 bases and 2 bases, there was a span of 6 bases. This CDR3 is built from 13 residues. In DNA form, the CDR3 reads TGTGCCAGCAGCTACCTGGGCAATCAGCCCCAGCATTTT. Amino acids: CASSYLGNQPQHF.

In this sample, this clone turned up a few times. The chain joins TRBV7-2 to TRBJ1-5; D perhaps matches TRBD1 (6 bases). Germline CDR1 and CDR2: SGHTA and FQGNSA. The CDR3 runs 16 residues. The V end lost 1 base, the J end lost 9 bases, and 19 bases lay between the germline ends. DNA of the CDR3: TGTGCCAGCAGCTTAGGAGGACAGTTCCCGGGGAGGCCCCAGCATTTT. This translates into CASSLGGQFPGRPQHF.

The CDR3 bases are TGTGCCAGCAGCTTGGGGAGGGGCCACTCCTACGAGCAGTACTTC. Its protein is CASSLGRGHSYEQYF. The chain combines TRBV5-6 with TRBJ2-7; perhaps TRBD2 as D (6 bases). CDR1 is SGHDT and CDR2 is YYEEEE in the germline V gene. V was shortened by 0 bases and J by 0 bases, with 10 bases between the two germline ends. This CDR3 spans 15 amino acids.

V usage is TRBV5-1 and J usage is TRBJ2-7; the D gene could be TRBD1 or TRBD2 (5 bases each). The CDR3 extends over 17 amino acids. Germline lookup yields CDR1 SGHRS and CDR2 YFSETQ. V shed 5 bases and J shed 0 bases, with 21 bases lying between them. The CDR3 here is CASRAIPGTLSSYEQYF. The CDR3 bases are TGCGCCAGCAGGGCCATCCCCGGGACGCTAAGCTCCTACGAGCAGTACTTC.

The gene calls are TRBV7-2 and TRBJ2-7; 7 bases are shared with TRBD1. Germline loops: CDR1 SGHTA, CDR2 FQGNSA. This CDR3 is 17 amino acids long. Trimming took 5 bases from V and 3 from J; bases not matched to a gene: 16. CDR3: CASSLRGQYERVYEQYF. CDR3 in DNA: TGTGCCAGCAGCCTCCGGGGACAGTATGAACGGGTCTACGAGCAGTACTTC.

The V and J genes are TRBV5-1 and TRBJ2-1; the match to TRBD1 covers 7 bases. CDR1 SGHRS and CDR2 YFSETQ come from the germline V gene. The V segment lost 4 bases and the J segment 6 bases; nucleotides outside the gene matches: 7. This CDR3 region has 14 residues. The CDR3 DNA reads TGCGCCAGCAGCCCAAGGACAGGCCCCAATGAGCAGTTCTTC. As protein: CASSPRTGPNEQFF.

V and J are TRBV6-5 and TRBJ1-5; D is undetermined. The CDR3 contains 13 residues. Germline loops: CDR1 MNHEY, CDR2 SVGAGI. Trimming took 6 bases from V and 2 from J, leaving 8 bases between them. The CDR3 nucleotides are TGTGCCAGCAGAGAAGGTGGCAATCAGCCCCAGCATTTT. Residues: CASREGGNQPQHF.

The V call is TRBV9, the J call TRBJ1-4; unclear D gene. The CDR3 covers 14 residues. Per germline, CDR1 SGDLS and CDR2 YYNGEE. V was cut by 3 bases and J by 6 bases, with 12 bases left in between. CDR3 DNA: TGTGCCAGCAGCGACTCGTATAGGGATGAAAAACTGTTTTTT. It codes for CASSDSYRDEKLFF.

The rearrangement joins TRBV5-1 to TRBJ1-5; no reliable D call. Germline CDR1 SGHRS, CDR2 YFSETQ. The CDR3 extends over 14 amino acids. V was trimmed by 0 bases and J by 5 bases, leaving 9 bases between them. CDR3 protein: CASSLGQRDQPQHF. The CDR3 DNA follows: TGCGCCAGCAGCTTGGGTCAGAGGGATCAGCCCCAGCATTTT.

The chain uses TRBV6-6 and TRBJ2-3, with D uncertain. The CDR3 has 12 residues. Germline loops: CDR1 MNHNY, CDR2 SVGAGI (reference sequence). V lost 6 bases to trimming and J lost 4 bases, with 8 bases between them. The CDR3 here is CASSPQSDTQYF. The CDR3 DNA sequence: TGTGCCAGCAGCCCTCAATCAGATACGCAGTATTTT.

The V and J genes are TRBV9 and TRBJ1-2; D might be TRBD1 (6 bases). The CDR3 covers 13 residues. The germline CDR1 and CDR2 sequences are SGDLS and YYNGEE. V lost 3 bases and J lost 5, with 11 bases in between. CDR3 in DNA: TGTGCCAGCAGCGGGGCCGGACAGTATGGCTACACCTTC. Protein sequence: CASSGAGQYGYTF.

V gene TRBV7-7 combines with J gene TRBJ2-6; D gene ambiguous. The CDR3 is made up of 17 amino acids. Per the germline V gene, CDR1 is SSHAT and CDR2 is FNYEAQ (reference sequence). Trimming pared 5 bases from V and 5 bases from J, leaving 19 bases between. The CDR3 is CASSMGSPQSRANVLTF. The CDR3 DNA reads TGTGCCAGCAGCATGGGCTCGCCACAAAGTCGGGCCAACGTCCTGACTTTC.

V usage is TRBV5-1 and J usage is TRBJ1-1; no clear D. The ends were cut back, 4 bases at V and 5 bases at J, with 12 bases in the middle. Germline CDR1 is SGHRS and CDR2 is YFSETQ. The CDR3 extends over 13 amino acids. CDR3 nucleotide sequence: TGCGCCAGCAGCCCGGAGGTATTGACTGAAGCTTTCTTT. As protein: CASSPEVLTEAFF.

The rearrangement joins TRBV4-1 to TRBJ1-2; D not certain. Germline CDR1 and CDR2: MGHRA and YSYEKL. The germline V and J ends were trimmed by 3 bases and 7 bases, with 9 bases remaining between them. The CDR3 consists of 12 residues. CDR3 protein: CASSHAGAGYTF. The CDR3 DNA reads TGCGCCAGCAGCCATGCAGGAGCTGGCTACACCTTC.

This clone came up a few times. The V and J genes are TRBV5-4 and TRBJ1-1; D is undetermined. There are 12 residues in the CDR3. Trimming removed 3 bases from V and 4 bases from J, with 7 bases in between. The germline CDR1 and CDR2 sequences are SGHNT and YYREEE (reference sequence). CDR3 coding DNA: TGTGCCAGCAGCTGGGGTGTCACTGAAGCTTTCTTT. Translating gives CASSWGVTEAFF.

This chain links TRBV28 with TRBJ2-7, with a tentative D call TRBD1 (6 bases). Germline V lookup: CDR1 MDHEN, CDR2 SYDVKM. Trimming cost V 7 bases and J 0 bases, with 10 bases left between them. The CDR3 sequence is 13 residues long. DNA of the CDR3: TGTGCCAGCACTGGGGGCAGCTCCTACGAGCAGTACTTC. This encodes CASTGGSSYEQYF. The complete variable domain, with remaining parts taken from reference TRBV28 and TRBJ2-7, reads DVKVTQSSRYLVKRTGEKVFLECVQDMDHENMFWYRQDPGLGLRLIYFSYDVKMKEKGDIPEGYSVSREKKERFSLILESASTNQTSMYLCASTGGSSYEQYFGPGTRLTVT.

This sequence joins TRBV28 and TRBJ1-1; D unclear. V lost 2 bases and J lost 3, with 4 bases in between. This CDR3 has 12 amino acids. From germline, CDR1 is MDHEN and CDR2 SYDVKM. The CDR3 loop reads CASSLGDTEAFF. The CDR3 DNA is TGTGCCAGCAGTTTAGGGGACACTGAAGCTTTCTTT.

This chain joins TRBV11-2 and TRBJ2-1, with D tentatively TRBD1 or TRBD2 (5 bases each). V lost 5 bases and J lost 7, with 18 bases in between. Per germline, CDR1 SGHAT and CDR2 FQNNGV. There are 15 residues in the CDR3. The CDR3 sequence is CASSRPGPADNEQFF. DNA for the CDR3: TGTGCCAGCAGCCGTCCGGGACCAGCTGATAATGAGCAGTTCTTC. Based on the CDR3 plus reference TRBV11-2 and TRBJ2-1, the full variable domain is EAGVAQSPRYKIIEKRQSVAFWCNPISGHATLYWYQQILGQGPKLLIQFQNNGVVDDSQLPKDRFSAERLKGVDSTLKIQPAKLEDSAVYLCASSRPGPADNEQFFGPGTRLTVL.

The chain carries TRBV7-8 and TRBJ2-3; the D is unclear. The CDR3 has 11 amino acids. V lost 5 bases and J lost 10, with 10 bases in between. Per germline, CDR1 SGHVS and CDR2 FQNEAQ. In nucleotides, the CDR3 is TGTGCCAGCAGCGACGGACGGGCGCAGTATTTT. Translated: CASSDGRAQYF.

In this sample, this clone turned up once. The rearrangement uses TRBV29-1 and TRBJ1-2, with a tentative D call TRBD1 (5 bases). The CDR3 loop spans 12 amino acids. V lost 6 bases, J lost 9 bases, and 17 bases lay in between. The germline gives CDR1 SQVTM, CDR2 ANQGSEA. Here the CDR3 reads CSVRDGASSYTF. CDR3 nucleotide sequence: TGCAGCGTCCGGGACGGCGCTTCAAGCTACACCTTC.

The chain is built from TRBV12-2 and TRBJ1-6. TRBV12-2 is listed as a pseudogene. The CDR3 has 17 residues. The CDR3 sequence: CASRLARRLAYNSPLHF. CDR3 DNA: TGTGCAAGTCGCTTAGCGCGAAGGTTGGCCTATAATTCACCCCTCCACTTT.